This T cell receptor (beta chain) was identified in a study of blood T cell repertoires in COVID-19. Overall study context: The origin of the acute and convalescent COVID-19 samples was the United States, Italy and Spain. Sources were T cells, B-cell-depleted T cells, or PBMCs; the material itself was cDNA or gDNA.

This CDR3 has 12 amino acids. Germline CDR1 is SGHVS and CDR2 is FQNEAQ. V lost 1 base and J 6 bases, leaving 4 bases between the germline ends. Authors' methods: Nucleated cell counts were estimated from reference gene primer amplification. Clones were read by immunoSEQ multiplex PCR, and TCRdb kept only the in-frame ones, dropping some. V and J calls and clone size are as listed in that table; D and trimming were resolved from the DNA. Of approximately 130,000 clones listed, around 83% are singletons. The TCR sequence derives from a man older than 75 with active or convalescent COVID-19. The J gene is TRBJ2-1, the V gene TRBV7-8, with D unresolved. Sequenced material: peripheral blood. The CDR3 nucleotides are TGTGCCAGCAGCTTAGATAGCAATGAGCAGTTCTTC. Residues: CASSLDSNEQFF.